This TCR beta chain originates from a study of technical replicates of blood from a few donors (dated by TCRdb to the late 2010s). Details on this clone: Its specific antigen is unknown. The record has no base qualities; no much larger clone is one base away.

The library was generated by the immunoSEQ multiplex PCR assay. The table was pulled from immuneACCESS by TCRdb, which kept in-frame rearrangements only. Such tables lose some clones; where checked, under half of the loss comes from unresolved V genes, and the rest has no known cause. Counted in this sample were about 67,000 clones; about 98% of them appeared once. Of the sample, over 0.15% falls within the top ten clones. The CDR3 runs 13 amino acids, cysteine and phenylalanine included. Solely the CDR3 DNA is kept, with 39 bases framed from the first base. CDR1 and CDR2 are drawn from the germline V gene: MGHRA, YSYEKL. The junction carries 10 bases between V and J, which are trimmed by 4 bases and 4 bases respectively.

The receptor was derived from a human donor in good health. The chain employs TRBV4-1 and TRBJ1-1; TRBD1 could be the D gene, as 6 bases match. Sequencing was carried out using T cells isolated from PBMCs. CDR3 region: CASSLTGTTEAFF. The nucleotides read TGCGCCAGCAGCCTTACAGGGACCACTGAAGCTTTCTTT.